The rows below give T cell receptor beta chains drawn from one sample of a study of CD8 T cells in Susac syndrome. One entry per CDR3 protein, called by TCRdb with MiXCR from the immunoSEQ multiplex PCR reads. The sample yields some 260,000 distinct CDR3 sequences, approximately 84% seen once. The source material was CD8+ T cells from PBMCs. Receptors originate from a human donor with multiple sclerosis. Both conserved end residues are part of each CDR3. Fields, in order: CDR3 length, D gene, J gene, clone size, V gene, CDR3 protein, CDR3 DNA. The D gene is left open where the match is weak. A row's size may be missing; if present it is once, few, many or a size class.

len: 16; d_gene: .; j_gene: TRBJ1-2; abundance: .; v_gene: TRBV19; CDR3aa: CASSLRQAYSNYGYTF; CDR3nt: TGTGCCAGTAGTTTACGCCAAGCCTACTCTAACTATGGCTACACCTTC
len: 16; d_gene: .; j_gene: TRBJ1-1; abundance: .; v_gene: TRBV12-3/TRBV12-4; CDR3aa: CASSSGLQWGNTEAFF; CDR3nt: TGTGCCAGCAGTTCAGGACTGCAGTGGGGGAACACTGAAGCTTTCTTT
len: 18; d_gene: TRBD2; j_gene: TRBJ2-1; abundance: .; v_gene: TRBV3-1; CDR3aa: CASSQGLAGPNPYNEQFF; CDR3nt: TGTGCCAGCAGCCAGGGACTAGCGGGCCCTAACCCCTACAATGAGCAGTTCTTC
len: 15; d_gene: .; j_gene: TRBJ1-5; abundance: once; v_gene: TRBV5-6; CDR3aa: CASSLERDGNQPQHF; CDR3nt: TGTGCCAGCAGCTTGGAAAGGGATGGCAATCAGCCCCAGCATTTT
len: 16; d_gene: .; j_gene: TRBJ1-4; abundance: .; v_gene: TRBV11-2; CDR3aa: CASSHVPQATNEKLFF; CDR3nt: TGTGCCAGCAGCCACGTTCCCCAGGCAACTAATGAAAAACTGTTTTTT
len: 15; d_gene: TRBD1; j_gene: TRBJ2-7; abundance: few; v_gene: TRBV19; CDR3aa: CASSSGQGASYEQYF; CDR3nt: TGTGCCAGTAGTTCTGGGCAGGGGGCATCCTACGAGCAGTACTTC
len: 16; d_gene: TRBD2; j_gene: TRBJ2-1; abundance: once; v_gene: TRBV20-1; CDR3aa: CSARDPQREGPHEQFF; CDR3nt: TGCAGTGCTAGAGATCCCCAGCGGGAGGGCCCCCATGAGCAGTTCTTC
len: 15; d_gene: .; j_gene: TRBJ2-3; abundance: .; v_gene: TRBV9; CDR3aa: CASSPPWGRGDTQYF; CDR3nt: TGTGCCAGCAGCCCCCCATGGGGGAGAGGAGATACGCAGTATTTT
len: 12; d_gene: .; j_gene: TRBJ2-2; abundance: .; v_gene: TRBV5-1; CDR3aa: CASTFNTGELFF; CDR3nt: TGCGCCAGCACCTTTAACACCGGGGAGCTGTTTTTT
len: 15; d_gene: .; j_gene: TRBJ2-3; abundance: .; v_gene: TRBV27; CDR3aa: CASSLSMGAPDTQYF; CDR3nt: TGTGCCAGCAGTTTATCGATGGGGGCCCCAGATACGCAGTATTTT
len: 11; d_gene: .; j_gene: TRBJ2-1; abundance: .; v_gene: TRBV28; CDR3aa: CASSPLAEQFF; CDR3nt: TGTGCCAGCAGCCCCCTAGCGGAGCAGTTCTTC
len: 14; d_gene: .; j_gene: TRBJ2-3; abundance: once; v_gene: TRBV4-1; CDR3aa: CASSRGTSGHTQYF; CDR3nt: TGCGCCAGCAGCCGAGGTACGAGCGGGCATACGCAGTATTTT
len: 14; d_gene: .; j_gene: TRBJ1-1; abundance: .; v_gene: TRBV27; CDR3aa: CASSWGRKNTEAFF; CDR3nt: TGTGCCAGCAGCTGGGGACGGAAGAACACTGAAGCTTTCTTT
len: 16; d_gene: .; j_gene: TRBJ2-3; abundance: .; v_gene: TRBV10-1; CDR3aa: CASSESQGSLGLTQYF; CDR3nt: TGCGCCAGCAGTGAGTCTCAGGGTAGTCTCGGGCTTACGCAGTATTTT
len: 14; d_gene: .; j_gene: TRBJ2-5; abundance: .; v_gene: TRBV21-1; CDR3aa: CAISSRRVQETQYF; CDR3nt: TGTGCCATAAGCAGTCGCAGGGTCCAAGAGACCCAGTACTTC
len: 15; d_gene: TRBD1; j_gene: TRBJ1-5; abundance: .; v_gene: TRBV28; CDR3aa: CASSFDRESNQPQHF; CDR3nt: TGTGCCAGCAGTTTCGACAGGGAGAGCAATCAGCCCCAGCATTTT
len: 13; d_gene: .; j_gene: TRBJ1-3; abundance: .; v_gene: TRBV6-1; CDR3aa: CASRISGHDTIYF; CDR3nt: TGTGCCAGCAGGATATCGGGCCATGACACCATATATTTT
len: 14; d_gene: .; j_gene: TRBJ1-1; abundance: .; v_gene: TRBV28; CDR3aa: CASCPGLMNTEAFF; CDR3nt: TGTGCCAGCTGCCCGGGACTGATGAACACTGAAGCTTTCTTT
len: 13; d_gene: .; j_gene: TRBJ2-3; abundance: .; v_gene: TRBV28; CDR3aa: CASSFDSGVTQYF; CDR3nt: TGTGCCAGCAGTTTCGACTCCGGGGTGACGCAGTATTTT